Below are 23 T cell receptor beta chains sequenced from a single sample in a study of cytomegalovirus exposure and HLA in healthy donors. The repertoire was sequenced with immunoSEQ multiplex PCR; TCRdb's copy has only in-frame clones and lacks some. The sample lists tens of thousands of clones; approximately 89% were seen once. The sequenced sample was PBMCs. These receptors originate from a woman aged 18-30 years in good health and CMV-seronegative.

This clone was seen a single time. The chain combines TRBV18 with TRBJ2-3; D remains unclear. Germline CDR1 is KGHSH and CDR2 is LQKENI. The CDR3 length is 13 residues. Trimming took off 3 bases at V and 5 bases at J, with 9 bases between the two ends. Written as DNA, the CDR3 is TGTGCCAGCTCACCGAATGAGGAAGATACGCAGTATTTT. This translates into CASSPNEEDTQYF.

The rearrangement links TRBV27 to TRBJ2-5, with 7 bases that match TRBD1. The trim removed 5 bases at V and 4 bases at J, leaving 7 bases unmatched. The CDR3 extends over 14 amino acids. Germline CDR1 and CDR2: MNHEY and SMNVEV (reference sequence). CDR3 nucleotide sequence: TGTGCCAGCAGTACACAGACAGGGACAGAGACCCAGTACTTC. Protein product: CASSTQTGTETQYF.

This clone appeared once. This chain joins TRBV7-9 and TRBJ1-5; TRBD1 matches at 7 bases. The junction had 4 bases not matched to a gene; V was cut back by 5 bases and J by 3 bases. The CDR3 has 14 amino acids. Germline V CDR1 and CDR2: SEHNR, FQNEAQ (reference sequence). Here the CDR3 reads CASSPGQNNQPQHF. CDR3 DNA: TGTGCCAGCAGCCCGGGACAGAACAATCAGCCCCAGCATTTT.

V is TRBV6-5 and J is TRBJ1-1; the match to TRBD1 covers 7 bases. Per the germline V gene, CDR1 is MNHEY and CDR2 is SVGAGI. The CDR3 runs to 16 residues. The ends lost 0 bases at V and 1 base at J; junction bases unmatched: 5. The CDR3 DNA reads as TGTGCCAGCAGTTACTCGATGGGACAGAGGAACACTGAAGCTTTCTTT. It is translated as CASSYSMGQRNTEAFF.

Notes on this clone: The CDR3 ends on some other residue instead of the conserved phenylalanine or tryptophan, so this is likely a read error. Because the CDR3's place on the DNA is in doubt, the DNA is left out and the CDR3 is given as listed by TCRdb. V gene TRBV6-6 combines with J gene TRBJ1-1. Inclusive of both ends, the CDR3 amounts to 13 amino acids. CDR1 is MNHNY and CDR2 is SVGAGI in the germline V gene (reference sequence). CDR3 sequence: CASSQTVGGLSLP.

The CDR3 DNA reads TGTGCCAGTAGGGCCCGGGACAGGGGGCGCGACTATGGCTACACCTTC. As protein: CASRARDRGRDYGYTF. The chain employs TRBV19 and TRBJ1-2; 12 nucleotides align to TRBD1. J gave up 3 bases and V 6 bases, and 8 bases lay outside the gene matches. The CDR3 has 16 residues. Per germline, CDR1 LNHDA and CDR2 SQIVND (reference sequence).

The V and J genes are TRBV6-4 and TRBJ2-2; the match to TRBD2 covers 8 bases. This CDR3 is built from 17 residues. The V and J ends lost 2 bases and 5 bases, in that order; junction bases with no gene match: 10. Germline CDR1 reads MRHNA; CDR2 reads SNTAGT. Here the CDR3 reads CASSDLWRGADTGELFF. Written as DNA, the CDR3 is TGTGCCAGCAGTGACCTTTGGCGGGGGGCGGATACCGGGGAGCTGTTTTTT.

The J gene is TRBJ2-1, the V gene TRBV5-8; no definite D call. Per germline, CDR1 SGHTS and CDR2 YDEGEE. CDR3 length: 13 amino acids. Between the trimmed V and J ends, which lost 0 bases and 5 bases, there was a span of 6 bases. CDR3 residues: CASSLDRNNEQFF. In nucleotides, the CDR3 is TGTGCCAGCAGCTTGGACAGAAACAATGAGCAGTTCTTC.

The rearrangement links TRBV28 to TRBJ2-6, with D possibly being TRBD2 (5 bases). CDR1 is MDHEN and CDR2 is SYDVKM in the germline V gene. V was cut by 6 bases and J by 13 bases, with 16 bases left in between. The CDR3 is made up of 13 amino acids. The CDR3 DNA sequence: TGTGCCAGCAGGAGGAGAGGGCTTGGGGTCCTGACTTTC. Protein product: CASRRRGLGVLTF.

In nucleotides, the CDR3 is TGCGCCAGCAGCTTGGCGACAGGGGGGAGCTACGAGCAGTACTTC. The encoded protein is CASSLATGGSYEQYF. The chain has TRBV5-1 and TRBJ2-7, with 9 nucleotides matching TRBD1. With 0 bases clipped from V and 3 bases from J, the junction kept 4 bases outside the gene matches. The CDR3 runs 15 residues. CDR1 SGHRS and CDR2 YFSETQ come from the germline V gene.

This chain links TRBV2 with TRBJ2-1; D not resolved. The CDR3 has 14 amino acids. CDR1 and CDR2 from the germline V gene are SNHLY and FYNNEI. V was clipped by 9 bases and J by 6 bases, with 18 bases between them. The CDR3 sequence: CASNPTLHTNEQFF. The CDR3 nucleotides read TGTGCCAGTAACCCTACTCTGCATACCAATGAGCAGTTCTTC. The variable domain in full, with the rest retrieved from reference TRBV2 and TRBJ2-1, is EPEVTQTPSHQVTQMGQEVILRCVPISNHLYFYWYRQILGQKVEFLVSFYNNEISEKSEIFDDQFSVERPDGSNFTLKIRSTKLEDSAMYFCASNPTLHTNEQFFGPGTRLTVL.

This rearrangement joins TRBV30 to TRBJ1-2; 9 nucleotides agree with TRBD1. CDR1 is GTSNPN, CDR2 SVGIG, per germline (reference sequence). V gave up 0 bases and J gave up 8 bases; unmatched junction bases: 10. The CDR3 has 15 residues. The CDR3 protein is CAWSVPVRTGEGYTF. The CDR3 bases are TGTGCCTGGAGTGTACCGGTGCGGACAGGGGAAGGCTACACCTTC. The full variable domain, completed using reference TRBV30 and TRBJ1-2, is SQTIHQWPATLVQPVGSPLSLECTVEGTSNPNLYWYRQAAGRGLQLLFYSVGIGQISSEVPQNLSASRPQDRQFILSSKKLLLSDSGFYLCAWSVPVRTGEGYTFGSGTRLTVV.

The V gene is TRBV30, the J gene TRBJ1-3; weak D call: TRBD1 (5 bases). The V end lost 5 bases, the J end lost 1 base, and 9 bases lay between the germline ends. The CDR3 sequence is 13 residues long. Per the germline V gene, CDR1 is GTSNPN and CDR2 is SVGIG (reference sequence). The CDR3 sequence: CAWDSDSGNTIYF. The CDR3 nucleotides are TGTGCCTGGGACAGCGATTCTGGAAACACCATATATTTT.

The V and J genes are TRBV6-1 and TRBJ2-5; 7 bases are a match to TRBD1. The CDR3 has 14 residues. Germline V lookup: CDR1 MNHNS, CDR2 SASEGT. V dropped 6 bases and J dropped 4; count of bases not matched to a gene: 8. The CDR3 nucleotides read TGTGCCAGCAGACCGACAGGGTTTCGAGAGACCCAGTACTTC. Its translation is CASRPTGFRETQYF.

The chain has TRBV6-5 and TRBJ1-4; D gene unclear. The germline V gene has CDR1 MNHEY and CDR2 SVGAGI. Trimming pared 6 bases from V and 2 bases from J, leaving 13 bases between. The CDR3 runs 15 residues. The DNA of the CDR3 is TGTGCCAGCAGCCCCGGAGGGTCCACTAATGAAAAACTGTTTTTT. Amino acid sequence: CASSPGGSTNEKLFF.

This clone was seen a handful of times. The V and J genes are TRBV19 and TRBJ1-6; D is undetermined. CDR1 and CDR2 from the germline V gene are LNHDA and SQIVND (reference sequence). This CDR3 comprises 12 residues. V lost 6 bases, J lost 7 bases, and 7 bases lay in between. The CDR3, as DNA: TGTGCCAGTAGCTTCGAGAATTCACCCCTCCACTTT. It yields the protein CASSFENSPLHF.

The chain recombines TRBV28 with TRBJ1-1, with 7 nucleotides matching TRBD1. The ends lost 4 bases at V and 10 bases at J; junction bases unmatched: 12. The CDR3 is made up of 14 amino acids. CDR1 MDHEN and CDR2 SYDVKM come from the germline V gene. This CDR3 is CASSSVGRGSRAFF. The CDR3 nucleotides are TGTGCCAGCAGTTCGGTAGGCAGGGGGAGTCGAGCTTTCTTT.

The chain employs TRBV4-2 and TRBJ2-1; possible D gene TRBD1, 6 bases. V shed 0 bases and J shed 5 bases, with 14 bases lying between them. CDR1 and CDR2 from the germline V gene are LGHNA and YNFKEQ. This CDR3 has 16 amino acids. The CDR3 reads CASSQDGTPSHNEQFF. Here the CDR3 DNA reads TGTGCCAGCAGCCAAGATGGGACACCCAGCCACAATGAGCAGTTCTTC.

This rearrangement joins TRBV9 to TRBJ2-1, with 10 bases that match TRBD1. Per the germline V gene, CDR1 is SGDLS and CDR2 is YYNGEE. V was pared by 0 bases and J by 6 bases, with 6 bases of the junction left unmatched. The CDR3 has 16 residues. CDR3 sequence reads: CASSVAGTGVTNEQFF. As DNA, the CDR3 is TGTGCCAGCAGCGTAGCCGGGACAGGGGTAACCAATGAGCAGTTCTTC.

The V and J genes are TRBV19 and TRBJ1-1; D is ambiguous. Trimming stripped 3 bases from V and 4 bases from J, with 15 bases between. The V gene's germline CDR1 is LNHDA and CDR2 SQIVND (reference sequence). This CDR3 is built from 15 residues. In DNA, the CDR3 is TGTGCCAGTAGTATCACGTTTCCGGAGAGCACTGAAGCTTTCTTT. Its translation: CASSITFPESTEAFF.

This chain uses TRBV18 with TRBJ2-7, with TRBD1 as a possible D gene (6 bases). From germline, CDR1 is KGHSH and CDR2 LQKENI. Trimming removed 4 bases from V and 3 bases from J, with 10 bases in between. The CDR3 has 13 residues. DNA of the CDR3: TGTGCCAGCTCACAGGAACAGGGCTACGAGCAGTACTTC. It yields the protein CASSQEQGYEQYF.

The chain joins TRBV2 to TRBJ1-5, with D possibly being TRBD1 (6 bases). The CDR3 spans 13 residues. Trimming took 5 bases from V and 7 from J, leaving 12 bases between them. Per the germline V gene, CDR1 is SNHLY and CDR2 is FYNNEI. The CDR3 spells CASSTGRQQPQHF. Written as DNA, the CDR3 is TGTGCCAGCAGTACAGGGCGACAGCAGCCCCAGCATTTT.

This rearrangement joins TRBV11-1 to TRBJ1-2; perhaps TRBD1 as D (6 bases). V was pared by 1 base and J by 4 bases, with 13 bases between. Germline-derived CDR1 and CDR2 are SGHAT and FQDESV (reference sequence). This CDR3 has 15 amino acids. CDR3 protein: CASSLDAGAAYGYTF. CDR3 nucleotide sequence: TGTGCCAGCAGCTTAGACGCGGGGGCTGCCTATGGCTACACCTTC.